The 26 T cell receptor beta chains reported below all come from one sample, sequenced in a study of spatial heterogeneity in lung cancer (dated by TCRdb to the late 2010s). Library prep was done by 5' RACE. Sequencing relied on a NextSeq 500. Through fastp at Q25 and MiXCR, TCRdb rebuilt clones from the public reads, retaining in-frame beta chains. Merged by CDR3 protein, the rows form single entries marked with the most common genes and DNA. A total of about 19,000 distinct CDR3 sequences appear in this sample, 9.6% of them only once. Of the sample, roughly a fifth falls within the top ten clones. What these receptors recognize is not known. The research as a whole found: The tumor nonsynonymous mutation count correlated with the number of expanded intratumoral alpha and beta TCRs.

The time point label here, explained by the study, means: sample taken at primary tumor resection. Sequences were derived from lung tumor tissue, sampled at surgery. These receptors originate from a female donor with early-stage non-small cell lung cancer.

As to this clonotype: This beta chain came through as a stray read in a library set up for alpha chains, and its size says little. V gene TRBV7-9 combines with J gene TRBJ2-1; 11 positions match TRBD2. The germline V gene has CDR1 SEHNR and CDR2 FQNEAQ (reference sequence). The junction had 8 bases not matched to a gene; V was cut back by 2 bases and J by 5 bases. CDR3 size: 17 residues. CDR3 bases: TGTGCCAGCAGCTTAACTAGCGGGGGCAACTACGACAATGAGCAGTTCTTC. The encoded protein is CASSLTSGGNYDNEQFF.

This clonotype was detected many times. Within a library made for alpha chains, this beta chain is off target, and its count is uninformative. V is TRBV4-3 and J is TRBJ2-2, with TRBD1 as a possible D gene (5 bases). Germline assignment: CDR1 LGHNA and CDR2 YSLEER. V gave up 3 bases and J gave up 7 bases, with 18 bases separating them. The CDR3 has 16 residues. The CDR3 here is CASSQATGHGGGELFF. The DNA for the CDR3 is TGCGCCAGCAGCCAGGCAACAGGCCATGGTGGCGGGGAGCTGTTTTTT.

This clonotype was counted a few times. A library made for alpha chains picked up this beta chain off target, so its size means little. This sequence joins TRBV5-6 and TRBJ2-1; D unresolved. The V gene's germline CDR1 is SGHDT and CDR2 YYEEEE. Trimming removed 0 bases from V and 9 bases from J, with 4 bases in between. CDR3 size: 11 residues. The CDR3 DNA sequence: TGTGCCAGCAGCTTGGTGGGTGAGCAGTTCTTC. Translation: CASSLVGEQFF.

This clonotype came up a few times. As an off-target read in a library built for alpha chains, this beta chain has a frequency of little significance. The gene calls are TRBV7-8 and TRBJ2-3, with D perhaps matching TRBD2 (7 bases). Between the trimmed V and J ends, which lost 1 base and 1 base, there was a span of 9 bases. CDR1 SGHVS and CDR2 FQNEAQ come from the germline V gene. This CDR3 spans 15 amino acids. The chain's CDR3 is CASSLGGGRTDTQYF. The DNA of the CDR3 is TGTGCCAGCAGCTTAGGGGGGGGCCGCACAGATACGCAGTATTTT.

This clonotype has just a few counts. The size of this beta chain means little, since it is a stray read in a library made for alpha chains. The V and J genes are TRBV11-2 and TRBJ2-1, with D unresolved. This CDR3 region has 15 residues. The germline V gene has CDR1 SGHAT and CDR2 FQNNGV. Trimming took off 0 bases at V and 10 bases at J, with 16 bases between the two ends. CDR3 amino acids: CASSLEWTSPGEQFF. DNA for the CDR3: TGTGCCAGCAGCTTAGAATGGACCTCCCCCGGGGAGCAGTTCTTC.

This clonotype occurred many times. This beta chain appears as a stray read in a library generated for alpha chains; its size is not informative. This chain uses TRBV6-1 with TRBJ1-2, with no clear D. The CDR3 has 12 amino acids. Germline CDR1 MNHNS, CDR2 SASEGT. V lost 8 bases and J lost 0, with 7 bases in between. CDR3 sequence: CASANANYGYTF. In nucleotides, the CDR3 is TGTGCCAGCGCTAATGCTAACTATGGCTACACCTTC.

This clonotype appeared many times. This beta chain turned up in a library designed for alpha chains; as an off-target read, its abundance says little. V gene TRBV5-5 combines with J gene TRBJ2-4; D tentatively reads TRBD1 or TRBD2 (5 bases each). The CDR3 is 16 amino acids. Trimming cost V 4 bases and J 2 bases, with 16 bases left between them. Germline lookup yields CDR1 SGHKS and CDR2 YYEKEE (reference sequence). CDR3 loop: CASSLGKGRSKNIQYF. Here the CDR3 DNA reads TGTGCCAGCAGCCTTGGAAAGGGACGGTCCAAAAACATTCAGTACTTC.

This clonotype was seen a few times. The library was prepared for alpha chains; this beta chain is a stray read, so its frequency means little. CDR3 DNA: TGTGCCAGCAGCTTAGGTGGGCAACCTTACGAGCAGTACTTC. Its protein product is CASSLGGQPYEQYF. This chain uses TRBV7-9 with TRBJ2-7, with D unclear. V was pared by 1 base and J by 4 bases, with 11 bases between. CDR1 SEHNR and CDR2 FQNEAQ come from the germline V gene (reference sequence). The CDR3 is 14 amino acids.

This clonotype was recorded at least ten times. This beta chain is an off-target read within a library intended for alpha chains, so its frequency means little. The chain recombines TRBV10-3 with TRBJ1-2, with TRBD1 as a possible D gene (6 bases). The V and J ends lost 2 bases and 2 bases respectively, with 9 bases between them. CDR3 length: 14 residues. CDR1 and CDR2 (germline): ENHRY, SYGVKD. The CDR3 spells CAISERGTNYGYTF. CDR3 sequence (DNA): TGTGCCATCAGTGAGAGGGGGACGAACTATGGCTACACCTTC.

This clonotype was seen only a few times. Being off target in a library aimed at alpha chains, this beta chain has a size of little meaning. This chain uses TRBV5-1 with TRBJ2-1; D is undetermined. This CDR3 contains 13 residues. Trimming took off 4 bases at V and 10 bases at J, with 15 bases between the two ends. From germline, CDR1 is SGHRS and CDR2 YFSETQ. DNA for the CDR3: TGCGCCAGCAGCCCTGAAGGAACGCGCGAGCAGTTCTTC. Its protein is CASSPEGTREQFF.

Many counts were recorded for this clonotype. This beta chain lies outside the target of a library built for alpha chains; its clone size means little. The chain has TRBV23-1 and TRBJ2-7; TRBD1 matches at 10 bases. TRBV23-1 is designated an ORF whose function remains uncertain. This CDR3 has 16 amino acids. V dropped 2 bases and J dropped 4; count of bases not matched to a gene: 8. The CDR3 coding sequence is TGCGCCAGCAGTCAACAAACCGGGACAGGGGATTACGAGCAGTACTTC. Amino acids: CASSQQTGTGDYEQYF.

Sample share makes this clonotype medium-sized. Since the library was made to target alpha chains, this beta chain is a stray read and its abundance is not meaningful. The V call is TRBV9, the J call TRBJ2-7; D is perhaps TRBD2 (7 bases). Germline V gene lookup returns CDR1 SGDLS and CDR2 YYNGEE. The germline V and J ends were trimmed by 2 bases and 6 bases, with 12 bases remaining between them. CDR3 size: 13 residues. The CDR3 loop reads CASSVGGGGEQYF. The CDR3 region has the DNA TGTGCCAGCAGCGTGGGCGGGGGCGGCGAGCAGTACTTC.

The sample holds many counts of this clonotype. Since the library was made to target alpha chains, this beta chain is a stray read and its abundance is not meaningful. This chain links TRBV10-3 with TRBJ2-2, with 7 bases matching TRBD2. This CDR3 is built from 15 residues. V was clipped by 6 bases and J by 3 bases; unmatched bases: 7. Germline CDR1 ENHRY, CDR2 SYGVKD. DNA for the CDR3: TGTGCCATCAGGGGAACTGGGAGGGACACCGGGGAGCTGTTTTTT. It specifies CAIRGTGRDTGELFF.

This clonotype has at least ten counts. For a library built for alpha chains, this beta chain is a stray read; little rests on its size. V and J are TRBV6-2 or TRBV6-3 and TRBJ1-5; maybe TRBD1 (6 bases). The germline V gene encodes CDR1 MNHEY and CDR2 SVGEGT. V dropped 6 bases and J dropped 9 bases, with 21 bases sitting between them. The CDR3 loop spans 15 amino acids. CDR3 loop: CASSFPQGPPGPQHF. The CDR3 nucleotides are TGTGCCAGCAGCTTCCCCCAGGGGCCGCCGGGGCCCCAGCATTTT.

With regard to this clonotype: This beta chain slipped into a library made for alpha chains as a stray read, so its size is not meaningful. The rearrangement joins TRBV10-3 to TRBJ2-7, with D possibly being TRBD1 (6 bases). In germline, CDR1 is ENHRY, CDR2 SYGVKD. This CDR3 is built from 13 residues. The ends were cut back, 9 bases at V and 0 bases at J, with 12 bases in the middle. The DNA for the CDR3 is TGTGCCATAGGACAGTCCAGCTCCTACGAGCAGTACTTC. This encodes CAIGQSSSYEQYF.

This clonotype occurred a few times. This beta chain slipped into a library made for alpha chains as a stray read, so its size is not meaningful. The genes are TRBV12-3 or TRBV12-4 and TRBJ1-1; the D is unclear. This CDR3 contains 10 residues. V was shortened by 1 base and J by 8 bases, with 2 bases between the two germline ends. CDR3 sequence: CASSLVEAFF. CDR3 nucleotide sequence: TGTGCCAGCAGTTTAGTGGAAGCTTTCTTT.

Concerning this clonotype itself: Found in a library prepared for alpha chains, this beta chain is an off-target read, and its abundance has little meaning. The CDR3 spells CAISESVPGAKEAFF. The CDR3 DNA reads TGTGCCATCAGTGAGTCGGTCCCGGGGGCGAAGGAAGCTTTCTTT. The chain uses TRBV10-3 and TRBJ1-1, with D possibly TRBD1 on 6 matching bases. There are 15 residues in the CDR3. Looked up from germline, CDR1 is ENHRY and CDR2 is SYGVKD. Trimming removed 0 bases from V and 8 bases from J, with 16 bases in between.

This clonotype was seen more than once but under ten times. Because this beta chain is a stray read in a library intended to capture alpha chains, its abundance should not be given much weight. The chain recombines TRBV7-9 with TRBJ1-2, with 10 bases aligning to TRBD1. V lost 4 bases, J lost 6 bases, and 2 bases stayed unmatched. Germline V gene lookup returns CDR1 SEHNR and CDR2 FQNEAQ (reference sequence). The length of the CDR3 is 13 residues. CDR3 DNA: TGTGCCAGCAGCTACGGGACAGGGGATGGCTACACCTTC. This translates into CASSYGTGDGYTF.

This clonotype was seen a handful of times. This beta chain is off target for a library built for alpha chains, so its abundance means little. The V gene is TRBV6-5, the J gene TRBJ1-6, with D possibly matching TRBD1 (6 bases). The CDR3 extends over 15 amino acids. V was shortened by 5 bases and J by 7 bases, with 15 bases between the two germline ends. CDR1 is MNHEY and CDR2 is SVGAGI in the germline V gene. Here the CDR3 DNA reads TGTGCCAGCAGTCGCACAGGGTCTCGGAATTCACCCCTCCACTTT. Residues: CASSRTGSRNSPLHF.

This clonotype was detected many times. This beta chain is an off-target read within a library intended for alpha chains, so its frequency means little. The rearrangement links TRBV28 to TRBJ2-7; D may be TRBD2 (6 bases). The CDR3 contains 15 residues. V lost 6 bases, J lost 3 bases, and 18 bases lay in between. Germline V CDR1 and CDR2: MDHEN, SYDVKM. The CDR3 DNA reads as TGTGCCAGCAGCCTTGGAGGGGCGAGCCGCTACGAGCAGTACTTC. This translates into CASSLGGASRYEQYF.

There are a few counts of this clonotype. This beta chain lies outside the target of a library built for alpha chains; its clone size means little. The CDR3, as DNA: TGTGCCAGCAGCTCGAACAGGGAAGTCAACTATGGCTACACCTTC. Its translation: CASSSNREVNYGYTF. The rearrangement joins TRBV7-2 to TRBJ1-2; a weak D match, TRBD1 (6 bases). Germline V gives CDR1 SGHTA, CDR2 FQGNSA. The V and J ends lost 4 bases and 2 bases respectively, with 14 bases between them. CDR3 length equals 15 residues.

On this clonotype itself: Being off target in a library aimed at alpha chains, this beta chain has a size of little meaning. The chain carries TRBV29-1 and TRBJ2-7; D is possibly TRBD1 or TRBD2 (5 bases each). The CDR3 has 11 amino acids. Trimming took off 4 bases at V and 6 bases at J, with 10 bases between the two ends. The V gene's germline CDR1 is SQVTM and CDR2 ANQGSEA. This CDR3 is CSVGGVAEQYF. DNA for the CDR3: TGCAGCGTTGGAGGGGTTGCCGAGCAGTACTTC.

Comments on this clonotype: This beta chain is an unintended read in a library built for alpha chains; its size means little. The CDR3 DNA follows: TGTGCCAGCAGCTCCTGCGTAGGGCCTATGGCAGATACGCAGTATTTT. Its protein product is CASSSCVGPMADTQYF. This chain connects TRBV7-3 to TRBJ2-3, with D unresolved. The CDR3 is made up of 16 amino acids. V was trimmed by 4 bases and J by 4 bases, leaving 18 bases between them. Germline CDR1 SGHTA, CDR2 FQGTGA.

This clonotype turned up a few times. This beta chain turned up in a library designed for alpha chains; as an off-target read, its abundance says little. V and J are TRBV5-1 and TRBJ2-7; 13 bases map to TRBD2. The CDR3 covers 16 residues. The junction had 2 bases not matched to a gene; V was cut back by 0 bases and J by 2 bases. Germline CDR1 SGHRS, CDR2 YFSETQ. In DNA form, the CDR3 reads TGCGCCAGCAGCTTGGTTGGACTAGCGGGGGCCTACGAGCAGTACTTC. It yields the protein CASSLVGLAGAYEQYF.

The sample holds a few counts of this clonotype. This beta chain represents an off-target read in a library built for alpha chains; its size is of limited meaning. The chain recombines TRBV15 with TRBJ2-1; no definite D call. Trimming stripped 1 base from V and 7 bases from J, with 11 bases between. CDR3 length: 14 amino acids. CDR1 and CDR2 (germline): LNHNV, YYDKDF (reference sequence). This CDR3 reads CATSRGVATNEQFF. The CDR3 coding sequence is TGTGCCACCAGCAGAGGGGTAGCCACTAATGAGCAGTTCTTC.

The sample holds one count of this clonotype. This beta chain represents an off-target read in a library built for alpha chains; its size is of limited meaning. The CDR3 nucleotides read TGTGCCAGCAGCCACCGGGGATTAGCGCCCCTTACCTATGAGCAGTTCTTC. As protein: CASSHRGLAPLTYEQFF. The chain has TRBV7-2 and TRBJ2-1; maybe TRBD2 (5 bases). V was pared by 5 bases and J by 8 bases, with 25 bases between. Germline V gives CDR1 SGHTA, CDR2 FQGNSA. CDR3 length equals 17 residues.